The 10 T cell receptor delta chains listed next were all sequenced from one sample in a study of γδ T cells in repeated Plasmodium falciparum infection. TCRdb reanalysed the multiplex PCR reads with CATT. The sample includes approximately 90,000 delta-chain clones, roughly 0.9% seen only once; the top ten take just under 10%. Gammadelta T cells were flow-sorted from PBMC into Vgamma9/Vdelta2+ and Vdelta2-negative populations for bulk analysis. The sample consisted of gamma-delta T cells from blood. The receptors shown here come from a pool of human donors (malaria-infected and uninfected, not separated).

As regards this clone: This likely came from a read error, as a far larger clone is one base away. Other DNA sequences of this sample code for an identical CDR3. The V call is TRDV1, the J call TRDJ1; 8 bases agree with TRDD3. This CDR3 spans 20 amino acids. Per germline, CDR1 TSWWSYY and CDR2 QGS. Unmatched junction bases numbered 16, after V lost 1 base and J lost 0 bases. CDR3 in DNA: TGTGCTCTTGGGGAACATATACTACTGGGGGGAAACTGGTACACCGATAAACTCATCTTT. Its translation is CALGEHILLGGNWYTDKLIF.

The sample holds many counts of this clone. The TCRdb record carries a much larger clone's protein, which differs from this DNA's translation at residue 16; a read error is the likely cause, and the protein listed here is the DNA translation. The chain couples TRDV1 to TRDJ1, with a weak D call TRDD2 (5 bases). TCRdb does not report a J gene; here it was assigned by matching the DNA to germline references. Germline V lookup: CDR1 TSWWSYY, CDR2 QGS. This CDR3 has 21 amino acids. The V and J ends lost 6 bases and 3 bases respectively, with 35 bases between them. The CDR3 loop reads CALGPRRSRVDPTSYADKLIF. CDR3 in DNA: TGTGCTCTTGGTCCTAGGAGGTCCCGGGTCGACCCGACCTCGTACGCCGATAAACTCATCTTT.

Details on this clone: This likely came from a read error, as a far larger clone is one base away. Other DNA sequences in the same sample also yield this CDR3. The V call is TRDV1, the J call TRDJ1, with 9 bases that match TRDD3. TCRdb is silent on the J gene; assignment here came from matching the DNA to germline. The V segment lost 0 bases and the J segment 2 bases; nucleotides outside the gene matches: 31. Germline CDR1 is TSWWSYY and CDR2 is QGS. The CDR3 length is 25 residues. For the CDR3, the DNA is TGTGCTCTTGGGGAACTATGGGCGTTCCTACGTTCCACTGGGGGAAAGCAGGGGGAGACCGATAAACTCATCTTT. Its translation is CALGELWAFLRSTGGKQGETDKLIF.

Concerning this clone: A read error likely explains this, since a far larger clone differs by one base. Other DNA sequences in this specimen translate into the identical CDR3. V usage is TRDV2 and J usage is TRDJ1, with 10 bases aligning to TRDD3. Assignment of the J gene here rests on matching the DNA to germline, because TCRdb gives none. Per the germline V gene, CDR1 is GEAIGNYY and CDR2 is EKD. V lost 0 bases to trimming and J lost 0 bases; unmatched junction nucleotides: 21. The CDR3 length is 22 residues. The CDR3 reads CACDTVRGDTHRRPSYTDKLIF. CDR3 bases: TGTGCCTGTGACACCGTTCGGGGGGATACGCACCGAAGGCCTTCGTACACCGATAAACTCATCTTT.

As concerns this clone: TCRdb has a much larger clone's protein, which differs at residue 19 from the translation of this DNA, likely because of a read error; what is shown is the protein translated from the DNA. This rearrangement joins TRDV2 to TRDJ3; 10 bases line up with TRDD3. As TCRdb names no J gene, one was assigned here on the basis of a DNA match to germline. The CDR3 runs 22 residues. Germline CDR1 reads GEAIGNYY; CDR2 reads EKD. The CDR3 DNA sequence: TGTGCCTGTGACAGAGAGTTTGGTGGGGGATACCCAAGCTCCTGGGACACCCGAAAGATGTTTTTC. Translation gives CACDREFGGGYPSSWDTRKMFF.

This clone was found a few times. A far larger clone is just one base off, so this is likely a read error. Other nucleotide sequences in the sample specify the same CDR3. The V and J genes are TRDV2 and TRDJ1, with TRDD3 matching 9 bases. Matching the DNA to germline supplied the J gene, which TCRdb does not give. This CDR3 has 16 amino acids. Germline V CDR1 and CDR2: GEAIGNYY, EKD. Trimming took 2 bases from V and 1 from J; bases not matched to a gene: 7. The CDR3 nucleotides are TGTGCCTGTGACATACTAGGGGATACGGGCACCGATAAACTCATCTTT. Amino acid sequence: CACDILGDTGTDKLIF.

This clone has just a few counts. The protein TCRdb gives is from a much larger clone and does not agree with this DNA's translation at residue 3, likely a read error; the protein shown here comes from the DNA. CDR3 amino acids: CARDTVSPGGGQYTDKLIF. The CDR3 nucleotides read TGTGCCCGTGACACCGTTTCCCCTGGGGGGGGCCAGTACACCGATAAACTCATCTTT. The chain carries TRDV2 and TRDJ1; 7 bases align to TRDD3. No J gene was available from TCRdb, and it was assigned here by a germline match of the DNA. This CDR3 has 19 amino acids. Germline V gene lookup returns CDR1 GEAIGNYY and CDR2 EKD.

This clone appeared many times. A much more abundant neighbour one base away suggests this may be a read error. CDR3 protein: CALGVFSNILNWGTPSADKLIF. DNA for the CDR3: TGTGCTCTTGGGGTCTTCAGTAATATTCTAAACTGGGGGACACCATCAGCCGATAAACTCATCTTT. This chain links TRDV1 with TRDJ1; 9 nucleotides align to TRDD3. Germline CDR1 and CDR2: TSWWSYY and QGS. Germline trimming cut 4 bases from V and 3 bases from J; bases unmatched to any gene: 27. The CDR3 is 22 residues long.

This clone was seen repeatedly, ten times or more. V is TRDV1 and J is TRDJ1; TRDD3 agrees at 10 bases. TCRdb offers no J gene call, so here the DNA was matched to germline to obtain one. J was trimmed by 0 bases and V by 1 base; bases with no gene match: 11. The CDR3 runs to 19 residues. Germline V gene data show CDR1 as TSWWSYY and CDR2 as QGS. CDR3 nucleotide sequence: TGTGCTCTTGGGGAACCCTCCATGGGGGATACCTCATACACCGATAAACTCATCTTT. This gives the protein CALGEPSMGDTSYTDKLIF.

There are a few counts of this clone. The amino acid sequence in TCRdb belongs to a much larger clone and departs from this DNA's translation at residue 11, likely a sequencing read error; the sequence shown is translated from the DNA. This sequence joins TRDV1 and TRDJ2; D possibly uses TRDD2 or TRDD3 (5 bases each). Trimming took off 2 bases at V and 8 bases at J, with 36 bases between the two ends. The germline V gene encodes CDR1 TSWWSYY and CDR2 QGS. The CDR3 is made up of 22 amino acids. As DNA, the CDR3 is TGTGCTCTTGGGGAAATCTTCCCGTACTGGAGGATATCGGCTCGAGCCGTGGCACAACTCTTCTTT. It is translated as CALGEIFPYWRISARAVAQLFF.